This T cell receptor beta chain comes out of a study of T cells in Graves' hyperthyroidism and ophthalmopathy. This clonotype was detected ten times or more. The hyperthyroidism was newly diagnosed and had lasted under 2 months; the patients were aged 18 to 65. PBMCs came from roughly 10 ml fresh peripheral blood. What was amplified from RNA transcripts were TCR beta CDR3 regions. In the first-round RT-PCR of the TCR CDR3, the HTBI primer set was used. TCRdb recomputed calls from the multiplex PCR reads with MiXCR, one row per CDR3 protein. The sample has around 290,000 distinct CDR3 sequences; 13% are singletons. This receptor was taken from a woman in her thirties with Graves' hyperthyroidism that later progressed to Graves' ophthalmopathy. The sample taken for sequencing was blood.

This CDR3 is CASRTFGGRDEQFF. DNA of the CDR3: TGTGCCAGCAGGACTTTCGGGGGCAGGGATGAGCAGTTCTTC. The chain joins TRBV27 to TRBJ2-1; TRBD1 or TRBD2 may be the D gene (6 bases each). Germline V gene lookup returns CDR1 MNHEY and CDR2 SMNVEV (reference sequence). V was shortened by 6 bases and J by 8 bases, with 17 bases between the two germline ends. This CDR3 is built from 14 residues.